A selection of T cell receptor beta chains follows, all from one sample in a study of blood T cell repertoires in COVID-19. Libraries were prepared by immunoSEQ multiplex PCR; TCRdb keeps only in-frame clonotypes and omits some of them. The repertoire consists of some 190,000 clones, with roughly 90% occurring once and the leading ten covering about 1.6%. The sample was peripheral blood. The source of these receptors is a man in his late teens or twenties with active or convalescent COVID-19. The CDR3 runs from the conserved cysteine through the conserved F or W. Each record gives: clone size, D gene, V gene, J gene, CDR3 protein, CDR3 DNA. D genes are given only for firm matches. Clone sizes are given selectively: once, few, many, or a class where the clone is expanded.

abundance: NA; d_gene: NA; v_gene: TRBV2; j_gene: TRBJ2-6; CDR3aa: CASQGSGANVLTF; CDR3nt: TGTGCCAGTCAGGGTTCAGGGGCCAACGTCCTGACTTTC
abundance: NA; d_gene: TRBD2; v_gene: TRBV5-1; j_gene: TRBJ2-3; CDR3aa: CASSSSSGGAPDTQYF; CDR3nt: TGCGCCAGCAGCTCATCTAGCGGGGGGGCCCCAGATACGCAGTATTTT
abundance: NA; d_gene: TRBD1; v_gene: TRBV19; j_gene: TRBJ2-7; CDR3aa: CASSIRTGGYEQYF; CDR3nt: TGTGCCAGTAGTATCAGGACAGGGGGCTACGAGCAGTACTTC
abundance: NA; d_gene: NA; v_gene: TRBV15; j_gene: TRBJ1-4; CDR3aa: CATSRGQGTNEKLFF; CDR3nt: TGTGCCACCAGCAGAGGGCAGGGGACTAATGAAAAACTGTTTTTT
abundance: NA; d_gene: NA; v_gene: TRBV30; j_gene: TRBJ1-1; CDR3aa: CAWHPQGLGAFF; CDR3nt: TGTGCCTGGCATCCCCAGGGCTTGGGAGCTTTCTTT
abundance: NA; d_gene: NA; v_gene: TRBV6-9; j_gene: TRBJ1-6; CDR3aa: CASTGVRSPLHF; CDR3nt: TGTGCCAGCACGGGGGTTAGATCACCCCTCCACTTT
abundance: NA; d_gene: NA; v_gene: TRBV6-2/TRBV6-3; j_gene: TRBJ2-2; CDR3aa: CASSYSDSTGELFF; CDR3nt: TGTGCCAGCAGTTACTCGGACAGCACCGGGGAGCTGTTTTTT
abundance: NA; d_gene: TRBD1; v_gene: TRBV11-2; j_gene: TRBJ1-2; CDR3aa: CASSASQGTVYGYTF; CDR3nt: TGTGCCAGCAGCGCAAGCCAAGGGACAGTTTATGGCTACACCTTC
abundance: NA; d_gene: NA; v_gene: TRBV13; j_gene: TRBJ2-3; CDR3aa: CASSSGLSTDTQYF; CDR3nt: TGTGCCAGCAGCTCGGGACTTAGCACAGATACGCAGTATTTT
abundance: NA; d_gene: TRBD1; v_gene: TRBV2; j_gene: TRBJ1-2; CDR3aa: CASSETTGAIGGYTF; CDR3nt: TGTGCCAGCAGTGAAACGACAGGGGCCATCGGTGGCTACACCTTC
abundance: NA; d_gene: NA; v_gene: TRBV15; j_gene: TRBJ2-6; CDR3aa: CATSRDLRLTTSSGANVLTF; CDR3nt: TGTGCCACCAGCAGAGATCTACGCCTCACGACAAGCTCTGGGGCCAACGTCCTGACTTTC
abundance: NA; d_gene: TRBD2; v_gene: TRBV7-2; j_gene: TRBJ2-1; CDR3aa: CASSQTSGTYNEQFF; CDR3nt: TGTGCCAGCAGCCAGACTAGCGGGACCTACAATGAGCAGTTCTTC
abundance: NA; d_gene: NA; v_gene: TRBV12-5; j_gene: TRBJ2-7; CDR3aa: CASGLYRVRDRSLYEQYF; CDR3nt: TGTGCTAGTGGTTTATACCGCGTGCGGGACAGAAGCCTCTACGAGCAGTACTTC
abundance: NA; d_gene: NA; v_gene: TRBV27; j_gene: TRBJ2-5; CDR3aa: CASSLGHLETQYF; CDR3nt: TGTGCCAGCAGTTTAGGGCACTTAGAGACCCAGTACTTC
abundance: NA; d_gene: TRBD1; v_gene: TRBV7-2; j_gene: TRBJ1-2; CDR3aa: CASSPKTGIYGCTF; CDR3nt: TGTGCCAGCAGTCCAAAGACAGGGATCTATGGCTGCACCTTC
abundance: NA; d_gene: NA; v_gene: TRBV3-1/TRBV3-2; j_gene: TRBJ2-3; CDR3aa: CASSQFLETSTDTQYF; CDR3nt: TGTGCCAGCAGCCAGTTTCTCGAAACTAGCACAGATACGCAGTATTTT
abundance: NA; d_gene: NA; v_gene: TRBV6-5; j_gene: TRBJ2-7; CDR3aa: CASTVLLEFPYEQYF; CDR3nt: TGTGCCAGCACTGTCCTACTAGAATTCCCCTACGAGCAGTACTTC
abundance: NA; d_gene: TRBD1; v_gene: TRBV3-1/TRBV3-2; j_gene: TRBJ1-1; CDR3aa: CASSPTGVSDTEAFF; CDR3nt: TGTGCCAGCAGCCCGACAGGGGTATCGGACACTGAAGCTTTCTTT
abundance: NA; d_gene: NA; v_gene: TRBV15; j_gene: TRBJ1-4; CDR3aa: CATSGHREGYEKLFF; CDR3nt: TGTGCCACCAGCGGTCATAGGGAGGGGTATGAAAAACTGTTTTTT
abundance: NA; d_gene: TRBD2; v_gene: TRBV15; j_gene: TRBJ2-1; CDR3aa: CATSSAAGGKQFF; CDR3nt: TGTGCCACCAGCAGTGCCGCGGGGGGGAAGCAGTTCTTC
abundance: NA; d_gene: NA; v_gene: TRBV5-1; j_gene: TRBJ2-3; CDR3aa: CASSLADPPWADTQYF; CDR3nt: TGCGCCAGCAGCTTGGCCGACCCCCCATGGGCGGATACGCAGTATTTT
abundance: NA; d_gene: NA; v_gene: TRBV6-2/TRBV6-3; j_gene: TRBJ2-7; CDR3aa: CASSYSMVKSSGEQYF; CDR3nt: TGTGCCAGCAGTTACTCGATGGTAAAGTCTTCGGGTGAGCAGTACTTC
abundance: NA; d_gene: NA; v_gene: TRBV4-2; j_gene: TRBJ1-5; CDR3aa: CASSQDQGRDQPQHF; CDR3nt: TGTGCCAGCAGCCAAGATCAGGGGCGCGATCAGCCCCAGCATTTT
abundance: NA; d_gene: TRBD1; v_gene: TRBV29-1; j_gene: TRBJ1-1; CDR3aa: CSAATGGDTEAFF; CDR3nt: TGCAGCGCTGCGACAGGGGGCGACACTGAAGCTTTCTTT
abundance: NA; d_gene: NA; v_gene: TRBV24-1; j_gene: TRBJ2-1; CDR3aa: CATSESAKSSYNEQFF; CDR3nt: TGTGCCACCAGTGAGTCCGCTAAGAGCTCCTACAATGAGCAGTTCTTC
abundance: NA; d_gene: NA; v_gene: TRBV5-1; j_gene: TRBJ2-7; CDR3aa: CASSLSLGVQGPYEQYF; CDR3nt: TGCGCCAGCAGCTTGTCGTTAGGGGTGCAGGGGCCCTACGAGCAGTACTTC
abundance: NA; d_gene: NA; v_gene: TRBV7-9; j_gene: TRBJ2-6; CDR3aa: CASTNSGANVLTF; CDR3nt: TGTGCCAGCACCAACTCCGGGGCCAACGTCCTGACTTTC
abundance: NA; d_gene: NA; v_gene: TRBV5-8; j_gene: TRBJ1-2; CDR3aa: CASSLNGGAYGYTF; CDR3nt: TGTGCCAGCAGCTTAAACGGGGGAGCCTATGGCTACACCTTC
abundance: NA; d_gene: NA; v_gene: TRBV2; j_gene: TRBJ2-6; CDR3aa: CASGPGYSGANVLTF; CDR3nt: TGTGCCAGCGGCCCGGGTTACTCTGGGGCCAACGTCCTGACTTTC
abundance: NA; d_gene: NA; v_gene: TRBV4-2; j_gene: TRBJ1-1; CDR3aa: CASSRGPGGENTEAFF; CDR3nt: TGTGCCAGCAGCCGCGGCCCGGGGGGGGAGAACACTGAAGCTTTCTTT
abundance: NA; d_gene: NA; v_gene: TRBV7-9; j_gene: TRBJ1-4; CDR3aa: CASSLLGDATNEKLFF; CDR3nt: TGTGCCAGCAGCTTATTGGGAGACGCAACTAATGAAAAACTGTTTTTT
abundance: NA; d_gene: TRBD2; v_gene: TRBV5-1; j_gene: TRBJ2-1; CDR3aa: CASSLVASGPSGGYNEQFF; CDR3nt: TGCGCCAGCAGCTTGGTGGCTAGCGGACCCTCGGGGGGCTACAATGAGCAGTTCTTC
abundance: NA; d_gene: NA; v_gene: TRBV7-8; j_gene: TRBJ2-1; CDR3aa: CASSRGQSLPYNEQFF; CDR3nt: TGTGCCAGCAGCCGAGGACAGTCTCTCCCCTACAATGAGCAGTTCTTC
abundance: once; d_gene: TRBD1; v_gene: TRBV10-1; j_gene: TRBJ2-2; CDR3aa: CASSTGTANTGELFF; CDR3nt: TGCGCCAGCAGTACCGGGACAGCGAACACCGGGGAGCTGTTTTTT
abundance: NA; d_gene: TRBD1; v_gene: TRBV12-5; j_gene: TRBJ1-5; CDR3aa: CASGWMGGTGEGQPQHF; CDR3nt: TGTGCTAGTGGCTGGATGGGGGGGACAGGGGAAGGTCAGCCCCAGCATTTT
abundance: NA; d_gene: NA; v_gene: TRBV10-2; j_gene: TRBJ1-6; CDR3aa: CASSEVVGDNSPLHF; CDR3nt: TGCGCCAGCAGTGAAGTCGTTGGAGATAATTCACCCCTCCACTTT
abundance: NA; d_gene: TRBD2; v_gene: TRBV19; j_gene: TRBJ2-2; CDR3aa: CASRPSGRSNTGELFF; CDR3nt: TGTGCCAGTAGACCTAGCGGGAGGTCGAACACCGGGGAGCTGTTTTTT
abundance: once; d_gene: TRBD2; v_gene: TRBV5-1; j_gene: TRBJ2-3; CDR3aa: CASSPGLAVTDTQYF; CDR3nt: TGCGCCAGCAGCCCTGGACTAGCCGTGACAGATACGCAGTATTTT
abundance: NA; d_gene: NA; v_gene: TRBV18; j_gene: TRBJ2-3; CDR3aa: CASSPEGDTQYF; CDR3nt: TGTGCCAGCTCACCAGAGGGAGATACGCAGTATTTT
abundance: NA; d_gene: NA; v_gene: TRBV30; j_gene: TRBJ1-1; CDR3aa: CAFHRAVTEAFF; CDR3nt: TGTGCCTTCCACAGGGCAGTCACTGAAGCTTTCTTT
abundance: NA; d_gene: TRBD1; v_gene: TRBV18; j_gene: TRBJ1-1; CDR3aa: CASSQDRALQGDTEAFF; CDR3nt: TGTGCCAGCTCTCAGGACAGGGCCCTACAGGGGGACACTGAAGCTTTCTTT
abundance: NA; d_gene: TRBD1; v_gene: TRBV11-1; j_gene: TRBJ1-1; CDR3aa: CASSPDRGQAEAFF; CDR3nt: TGTGCCAGCAGCCCGGACAGGGGGCAGGCTGAAGCTTTCTTT
abundance: NA; d_gene: TRBD1; v_gene: TRBV5-1; j_gene: TRBJ1-6; CDR3aa: CASSSDTGGSPLHF; CDR3nt: TGCGCCAGCAGCTCGGACACAGGGGGTTCACCCCTCCACTTT
abundance: NA; d_gene: NA; v_gene: TRBV7-8; j_gene: TRBJ2-2; CDR3aa: CASSTVASGELFF; CDR3nt: TGTGCCAGCAGTACGGTAGCCTCCGGGGAGCTGTTTTTT
abundance: NA; d_gene: NA; v_gene: TRBV3-1/TRBV3-2; j_gene: TRBJ1-1; CDR3aa: CASSQWDRSGAFF; CDR3nt: TGTGCCAGCAGCCAATGGGATAGGTCAGGGGCTTTCTTT
abundance: NA; d_gene: NA; v_gene: TRBV5-1; j_gene: TRBJ2-7; CDR3aa: CASSLEGQGFHEQYF; CDR3nt: TGCGCCAGCAGCTTGGAGGGTCAGGGATTTCACGAGCAGTACTTC
abundance: NA; d_gene: TRBD2; v_gene: TRBV7-8; j_gene: TRBJ2-7; CDR3aa: CATGTSFGTYEQYF; CDR3nt: TGTGCCACCGGGACTAGCTTTGGGACCTACGAGCAGTACTTC
abundance: NA; d_gene: NA; v_gene: TRBV9; j_gene: TRBJ1-1; CDR3aa: CASSVNRNTEAFF; CDR3nt: TGTGCCAGCAGCGTTAATAGGAACACTGAAGCTTTCTTT
abundance: NA; d_gene: TRBD1; v_gene: TRBV7-2; j_gene: TRBJ1-4; CDR3aa: CASRSGQAATNEKLFF; CDR3nt: TGTGCCAGCAGATCCGGACAGGCCGCAACTAATGAAAAACTGTTTTTT
abundance: NA; d_gene: NA; v_gene: TRBV30; j_gene: TRBJ1-2; CDR3aa: CACHPGSVNYGYTF; CDR3nt: TGTGCCTGCCATCCAGGATCGGTAAACTATGGCTACACCTTC
abundance: NA; d_gene: NA; v_gene: TRBV21-1; j_gene: TRBJ2-2; CDR3aa: CASSQKRSVGELFF; CDR3nt: TGTGCCAGCAGCCAAAAGAGGAGTGTCGGGGAGCTGTTTTTT
abundance: NA; d_gene: TRBD2; v_gene: TRBV3-1/TRBV3-2; j_gene: TRBJ2-3; CDR3aa: CASSQGLAGGTDTQYF; CDR3nt: TGTGCCAGCAGCCAAGGGTTAGCGGGAGGCACAGATACGCAGTATTTT
abundance: NA; d_gene: NA; v_gene: TRBV6-5; j_gene: TRBJ1-2; CDR3aa: CASTLTGGGYTF; CDR3nt: TGTGCCAGCACACTGACAGGTGGCGGCTACACCTTC
abundance: NA; d_gene: TRBD2; v_gene: TRBV9; j_gene: TRBJ2-5; CDR3aa: CASSVDSGGSEKTQYF; CDR3nt: TGTGCCAGCAGCGTAGATAGCGGGGGCTCCGAGAAGACCCAGTACTTC
abundance: NA; d_gene: NA; v_gene: TRBV2; j_gene: TRBJ1-5; CDR3aa: CASSLPGDQPQHF; CDR3nt: TGTGCCAGCAGTCTTCCGGGGGATCAGCCCCAGCATTTT